This TCR beta chain is from a study of T cells in tuberculosis. Study-level background: Sequenced TCRs come from CD1B-GMM tetramer-binding T cells.

Details on this clone: The antigen is undetermined.

Study results and caveats: Smaller distances to GMM-specific TCRs suggested their expansion in active tuberculosis. The TCR-beta difference was not significant; alpha differences partly reflected length.

The repertoire was sequenced with immunoSEQ multiplex PCR; TCRdb's copy has only in-frame clones and lacks some. The sample carries about 49,000 clones, about 95% recorded once. Time point in this sample: new active TB diagnosis, blood taken before or within 7 days of starting treatment. The CDR3 runs 15 residues. Germline V CDR1 and CDR2: SGHDT, YYEEEE. V shed 0 bases and J shed 1 base, with 10 bases lying between them. This chain connects TRBV5-6 to TRBJ1-1; TRBD1 might be the D (6 bases). This specimen was PBMCs, taken at tuberculosis diagnosis. The source of this sequence is an adult with tuberculosis. In nucleotides, the CDR3 is TGTGCCAGCAGCTTGGTGGCGGGGGCGAACACTGAAGCTTTCTTT. Protein: CASSLVAGANTEAFF.